This TCR beta chain was retrieved from a study of Graves' ophthalmopathy and Graves' hyperthyroidism. On this clonotype: Its matching antigen is unknown.

Newly diagnosed hyperthyroidism donors, aged 18 to 65, duration under 2 months. Researchers took RNA transcripts and amplified TCR beta CDR3 regions from them. A first-round RT-PCR used HTBI primers, followed by a second-round multiplex PCR. A single record per CDR3 protein comes from TCRdb applying MiXCR to the multiplex PCR reads. There are over a million distinct CDR3 sequences in the sample; 35% to 45% occur only once, and more than 9.5% lies in the top ten. Study-wide findings and caveats: Cross-validated, the 13-signature model showed 87.88%/81.08% sensitivity/specificity, and 80%/75% in the test set. Blood also harbored most expanded thyroid clonotypes above 0.001 frequency.

The specimen was peripheral blood or thyroid tissue (not recorded which). The TCR comes from an adult man with Graves' hyperthyroidism.

The CDR3 here is CASSELGTYQETQYF. Here the CDR3 DNA reads TGTGCCAGCAGTGAATTGGGCACCTACCAAGAGACCCAGTACTTC. The rearrangement joins TRBV7-2 to TRBJ2-5; no firm D call. CDR1 is SGHTA, CDR2 FQGNSA, per germline. This CDR3 is 15 amino acids long. V was shortened by 6 bases and J by 0 bases, with 14 bases between the two germline ends.